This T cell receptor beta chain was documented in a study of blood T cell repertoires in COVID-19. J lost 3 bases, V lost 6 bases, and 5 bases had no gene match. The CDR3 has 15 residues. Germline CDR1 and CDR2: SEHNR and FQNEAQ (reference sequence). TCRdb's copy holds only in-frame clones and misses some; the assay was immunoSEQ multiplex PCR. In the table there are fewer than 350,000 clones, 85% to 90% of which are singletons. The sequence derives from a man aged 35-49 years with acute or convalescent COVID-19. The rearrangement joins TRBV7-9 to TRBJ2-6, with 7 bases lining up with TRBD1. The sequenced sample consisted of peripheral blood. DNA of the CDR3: TGTGCCAGCAGGGCAGACAGGGTTGGGGCCAACGTCCTGACTTTC. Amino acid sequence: CASRADRVGANVLTF. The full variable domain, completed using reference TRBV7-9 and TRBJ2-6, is DTGVSQNPRHKITKRGQNVTFRCDPISEHNRLYWYRQTLGQGPEFLTYFQNEAQLEKSRLLSDRFSAERPKGSFSTLEIQRTEQGDSAMYLCASRADRVGANVLTFGAGSRLTVL.